This entry lists 8 T cell receptor beta chains sequenced from one sample in a study of Ad26.COV2.S vaccination and SARS-CoV-2 variants. Here immunoSEQ multiplex PCR was the method, and the copy in TCRdb shows in-frame clones only, minus some. The profile shows some 640,000 clones, roughly 90% of them singletons. Treatment: approximately 18 received Ad26.COV2.S at low or high dose, single or two shots; 5 received placebo; per-sample allocation not given. The investigators took samples on day 63 after the first vaccine or placebo injection. The sequences come from peripheral blood, collected in a trial of Ad26.COV2.S vaccine versus placebo. The receptors were sampled from a person between 18 and 59 years old who received the Ad26.COV2.S COVID-19 vaccine or a placebo.

DNA of the CDR3: TGTGCCAGCAGCCAAGACATCACGGTCTGGCAGTTCTTC. It codes for CASSQDITVWQFF. This sequence joins TRBV3-1 (or the pseudogene TRBV3-2) and TRBJ2-1; no reliable D call. The V end was cut by 0 bases, the J end by 12 bases, with 12 bases between. The CDR3 contains 13 residues. Germline CDR1 and CDR2: LGHDT and YNNKEL (reference sequence).

The V gene is TRBV4-2, the J gene TRBJ2-3, with TRBD2 matching over 11 bases. V gave up 2 bases and J gave up 6 bases; unmatched junction bases: 4. The germline CDR1 and CDR2 sequences are LGHNA and YNFKEQ. The CDR3 spans 15 residues. CDR3 sequence: CASSQPASGGDTQYF. CDR3 in DNA: TGTGCCAGCAGCCAACCGGCTAGCGGGGGGGATACGCAGTATTTT.

This chain's CDR3 is CASSLNRGSAGNTIYF. The CDR3 region has the DNA TGTGCCAGCAGCTTAAACAGGGGTTCGGCTGGAAACACCATATATTTT. V and J are TRBV9 and TRBJ1-3, with 7 nucleotides matching TRBD1. Germline CDR1 reads SGDLS; CDR2 reads YYNGEE. Trimming removed 4 bases from V and 2 bases from J; junction bases left unmatched: 9. The CDR3 extends over 16 amino acids.

This chain joins TRBV6-5 and TRBJ2-7; 11 bases are shared with TRBD1. The germline gives CDR1 MNHEY, CDR2 SVGAGI. CDR3 length equals 12 residues. V was pared by 9 bases and J by 4 bases, with 2 bases of the junction left unmatched. The CDR3 sequence: CASWDRGYEQYF. The CDR3 nucleotides read TGTGCCAGTTGGGACAGGGGGTACGAGCAGTACTTC.

As DNA, the CDR3 is TGTGCCAGCAGCCCCTGGACGGGACAGGGAACAGATACGCAGTATTTT. This sequence encodes CASSPWTGQGTDTQYF. V is TRBV3-1 (or the pseudogene TRBV3-2) and J is TRBJ2-3; 9 positions match TRBD1. CDR1 and CDR2 (germline): LGHDT, YNNKEL (reference sequence). The trim removed 4 bases at V and 3 bases at J, leaving 8 bases unmatched. The CDR3 loop spans 16 amino acids.

The chain carries TRBV29-1 and TRBJ2-2; 9 bases fit TRBD2. The CDR3 is 15 amino acids. J lost 7 bases, V lost 2 bases, and 8 bases had no gene match. In germline, CDR1 is SQVTM, CDR2 ANQGSEA. The DNA of the CDR3 is TGCAGCGTTGAATTGGGCGGGAGGGCCGACGGGGAGCTGTTTTTT. Its translation is CSVELGGRADGELFF.

The gene calls are TRBV6-5 and TRBJ1-2; 9 nucleotides agree with TRBD1. CDR1 and CDR2 (germline): MNHEY, SVGAGI. The CDR3 is made up of 14 amino acids. The junction had 10 bases not matched to a gene; V was cut back by 6 bases and J by 8 bases. The CDR3 sequence is CASRPQGQGGGYTF. The CDR3 nucleotides read TGTGCCAGCAGGCCCCAGGGACAGGGCGGGGGCTACACCTTC.

This chain connects TRBV11-3 to TRBJ2-5, with 9 bases fitting TRBD2. The germline V gene has CDR1 SGHNT and CDR2 YENEEA. With 3 bases clipped from V and 3 bases from J, the junction kept 5 bases outside the gene matches. The CDR3 covers 15 residues. CDR3 amino acids: CASSFGGRAEETQYF. As DNA, the CDR3 is TGTGCCAGCAGCTTCGGCGGGAGGGCGGAAGAGACCCAGTACTTC.